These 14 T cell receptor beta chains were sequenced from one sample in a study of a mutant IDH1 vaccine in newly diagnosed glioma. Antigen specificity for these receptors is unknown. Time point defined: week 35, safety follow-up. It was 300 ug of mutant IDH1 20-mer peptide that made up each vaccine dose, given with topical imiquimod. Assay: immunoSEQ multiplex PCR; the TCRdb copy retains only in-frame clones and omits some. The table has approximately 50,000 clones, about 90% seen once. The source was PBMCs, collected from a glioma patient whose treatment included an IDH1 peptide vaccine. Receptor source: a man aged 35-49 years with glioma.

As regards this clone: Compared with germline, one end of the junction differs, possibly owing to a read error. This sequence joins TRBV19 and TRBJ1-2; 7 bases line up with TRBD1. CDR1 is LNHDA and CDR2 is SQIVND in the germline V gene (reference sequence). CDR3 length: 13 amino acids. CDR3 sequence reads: CASSLDRDGGYTF. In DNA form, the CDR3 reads TGTGCCAGTAGTCTAGACAGGGACGGCGGCTACACCTTC.

CDR3 protein: CASSLEVRRNTEAFF. CDR3 sequence (DNA): TGTGCCAGCAGCTTGGAGGTCAGGAGGAACACTGAAGCTTTCTTT. V and J are TRBV5-6 and TRBJ1-1, with D unclear. Germline assignment: CDR1 SGHDT and CDR2 YYEEEE. Trimming took off 0 bases at V and 1 base at J, with 10 bases between the two ends. This CDR3 comprises 15 residues.

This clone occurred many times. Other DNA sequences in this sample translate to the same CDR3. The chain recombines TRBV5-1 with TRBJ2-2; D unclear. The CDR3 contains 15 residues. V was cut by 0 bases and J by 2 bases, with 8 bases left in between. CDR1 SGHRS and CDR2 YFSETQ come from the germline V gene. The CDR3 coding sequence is TGCGCCAGCAGCTTGGGCCCCTTAAACACCGGGGAGCTGTTTTTT. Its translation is CASSLGPLNTGELFF.

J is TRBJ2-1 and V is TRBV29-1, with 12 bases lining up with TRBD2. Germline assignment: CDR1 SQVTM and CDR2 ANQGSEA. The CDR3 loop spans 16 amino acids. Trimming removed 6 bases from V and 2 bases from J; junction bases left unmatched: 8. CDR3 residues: CSVLGLAGFPYNEQFF. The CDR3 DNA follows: TGCAGCGTCCTCGGACTAGCGGGATTCCCCTACAATGAGCAGTTCTTC.

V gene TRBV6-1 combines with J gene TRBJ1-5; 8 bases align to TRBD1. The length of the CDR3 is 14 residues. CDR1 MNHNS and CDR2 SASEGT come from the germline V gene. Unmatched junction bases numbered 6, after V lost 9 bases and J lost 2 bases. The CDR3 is CASTGGIGNQPQHF. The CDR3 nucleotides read TGTGCCAGTACAGGGGGAATAGGCAATCAGCCCCAGCATTTT.

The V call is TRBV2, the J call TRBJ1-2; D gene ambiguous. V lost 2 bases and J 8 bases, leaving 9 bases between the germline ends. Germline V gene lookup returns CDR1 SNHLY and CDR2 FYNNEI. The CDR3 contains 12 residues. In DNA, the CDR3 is TGTGCCAGCAGTGAATTCGGCTGGGGCTACACCTTC. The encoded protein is CASSEFGWGYTF.

As DNA, the CDR3 is TGTGCCAGTAGTTCTCTTGGGGGTAGCTACAATGAGCAGTTCTTC. This encodes CASSSLGGSYNEQFF. V usage is TRBV19 and J usage is TRBJ2-1; the D gene could be TRBD1 or TRBD2 (5 bases each). The V gene lost 5 bases and the J gene lost 3 bases, with 14 bases spanning the gap. CDR1 and CDR2 from the germline V gene are LNHDA and SQIVND (reference sequence). The length of the CDR3 is 15 residues.

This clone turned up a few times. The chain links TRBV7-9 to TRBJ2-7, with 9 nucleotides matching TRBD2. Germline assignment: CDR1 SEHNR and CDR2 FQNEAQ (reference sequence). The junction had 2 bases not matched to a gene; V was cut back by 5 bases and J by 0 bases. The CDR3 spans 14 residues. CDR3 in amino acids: CASSPSGISYEQYF. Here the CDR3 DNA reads TGTGCCAGCAGCCCTAGCGGGATCTCCTACGAGCAGTACTTC.

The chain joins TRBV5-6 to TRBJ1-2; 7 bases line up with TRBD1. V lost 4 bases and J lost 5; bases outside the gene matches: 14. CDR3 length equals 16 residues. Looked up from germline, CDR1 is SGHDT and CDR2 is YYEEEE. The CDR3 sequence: CASSARGQYSFYGYTF. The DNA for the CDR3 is TGTGCCAGCAGCGCTAGGGGACAGTATTCGTTTTATGGCTACACCTTC. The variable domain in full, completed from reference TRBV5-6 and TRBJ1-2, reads DAGVTQSPTHLIKTRGQQVTLRCSPKSGHDTVSWYQQALGQGPQFIFQYYEEEERQRGNFPDRFSGHQFPNYSSELNVNALLLGDSALYLCASSARGQYSFYGYTFGSGTRLTVV.

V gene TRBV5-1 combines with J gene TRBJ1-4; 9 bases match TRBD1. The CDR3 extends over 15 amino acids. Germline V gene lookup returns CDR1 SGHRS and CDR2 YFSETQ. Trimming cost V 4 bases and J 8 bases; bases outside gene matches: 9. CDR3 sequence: CASSIAGQGDEKLFF. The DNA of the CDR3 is TGCGCCAGCAGCATAGCGGGACAGGGAGACGAAAAACTGTTTTTT.

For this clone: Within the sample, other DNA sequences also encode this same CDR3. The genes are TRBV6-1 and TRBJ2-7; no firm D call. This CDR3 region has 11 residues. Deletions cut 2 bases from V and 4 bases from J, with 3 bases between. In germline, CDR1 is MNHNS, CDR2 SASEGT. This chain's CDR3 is CASSERYEQYF. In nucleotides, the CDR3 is TGTGCCAGCAGTGAAAGGTACGAGCAGTACTTC.

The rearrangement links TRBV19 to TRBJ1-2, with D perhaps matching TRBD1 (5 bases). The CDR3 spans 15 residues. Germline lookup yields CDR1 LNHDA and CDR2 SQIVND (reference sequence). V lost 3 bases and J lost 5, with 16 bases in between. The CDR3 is CASSIGRDPGYGYTF. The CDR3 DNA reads TGTGCCAGTAGTATTGGCAGGGATCCGGGATATGGCTACACCTTC.

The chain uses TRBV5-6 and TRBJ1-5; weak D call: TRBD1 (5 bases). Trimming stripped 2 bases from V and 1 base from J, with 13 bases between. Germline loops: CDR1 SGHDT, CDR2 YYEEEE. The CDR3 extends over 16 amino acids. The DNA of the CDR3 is TGTGCCAGCAGCTTCCGGGACTTCCAGAGCAATCAGCCCCAGCATTTT. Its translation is CASSFRDFQSNQPQHF.

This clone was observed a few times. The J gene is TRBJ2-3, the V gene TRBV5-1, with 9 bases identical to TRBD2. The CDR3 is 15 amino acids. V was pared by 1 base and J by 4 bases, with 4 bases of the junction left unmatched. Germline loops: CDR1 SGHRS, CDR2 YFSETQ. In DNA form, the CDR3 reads TGCGCCAGCAGCTTGTTAGCGGGAGTTCCAGATACGCAGTATTTT. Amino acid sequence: CASSLLAGVPDTQYF.